This TCR beta chain is from a study of blood T cell repertoires in COVID-19. Across the study: PBMCs, B-cell-depleted T cells, or T cells were the source of the cDNA or gDNA that made up the material.

In the source study's methods: Cell counts per sample came from amplifying reference gene primers. Some clones are missing from TCRdb's copy, which holds only in-frame ones; the method was immunoSEQ multiplex PCR. V and J calls and clone size come straight from that table; D and trimming were deduced from the DNA. The sample has 330,000 or so clones; over 80% are singletons. Seattle patients were enrolled while actively infected and followed longitudinally. The CDR3 covers 16 residues. Trimming took 7 bases from V and 6 from J; bases not matched to a gene: 12. Germline V gene sequence: CDR1 LNHDA, CDR2 SQIVND (reference sequence).

This chain uses TRBV19 with TRBJ2-2; 9 nucleotides align to TRBD2. The sequenced material came from peripheral blood. The sequence was collected from a man younger than 45 with COVID-19, enrolled during active disease. DNA of the CDR3: TGTGCCAGTACCGACCCTAGCGGGGATGGCGCCGGGGAGCTGTTTTTT. It is translated as CASTDPSGDGAGELFF.